A single sample gave rise to the 19 T cell receptor beta chains below, sequenced in a study of T cells after yellow fever vaccination (dated by TCRdb to between 2018 and 2021). Reading the label with the study, this specimen's treatment or condition is: live attenuated yellow fever vaccine strain. Library preparation employed 5' RACE. These reads were obtained on an Illumina HiSeq 2500. The public sequencing data were trimmed at Q25 with fastp and processed into clonotypes with MiXCR by TCRdb, which kept only in-frame beta chains. Each record represents a unique CDR3 protein, reported with the most common genes and DNA among its rows. The sample table lists about 170,000 distinct CDR3 sequences, about 6.2% of them with a count of one. The ten most abundant clones make up under 3% of the sample. This specimen consisted of CD4+ T cells sorted from PBMCs, obtained on the day of the first yellow fever vaccination. Receptors originate from a man younger than 30 who received the YFV17D yellow fever vaccine.

This clonotype showed up many times. The rearrangement joins TRBV28 to TRBJ2-7, with D perhaps TRBD1 (6 bases). Germline V gives CDR1 MDHEN, CDR2 SYDVKM. This CDR3 spans 14 amino acids. Trimming left V 5 bases short and J 3 bases short, with 14 bases between. The CDR3 region has the DNA TGTGCCAGCAGTCTAAGAAGGGACATCTACGAGCAGTACGTC. Translation: CASSLRRDIYEQYV.

The chain recombines TRBV2 with TRBJ2-3; D remains ambiguous. The germline CDR1 and CDR2 sequences are SNHLY and FYNNEI. The CDR3 length is 14 residues. The V end lost 0 bases, the J end lost 2 bases, and 6 bases lay between the germline ends. The CDR3 loop is CASSEASSTDTQYF. CDR3 sequence (DNA): TGTGCCAGCAGTGAAGCGTCTTCCACAGATACGCAGTATTTT.

This clonotype occurred many times. V and J are TRBV4-1 and TRBJ2-3; D possibly corresponds to TRBD2 (7 bases). The V end was cut by 0 bases, the J end by 5 bases, with 15 bases between. CDR1 MGHRA and CDR2 YSYEKL come from the germline V gene. This CDR3 has 16 amino acids. Here the CDR3 reads CASSQDQWGGLDTQYF. The CDR3 bases are TGCGCCAGCAGCCAAGACCAGTGGGGGGGCCTAGATACGCAGTATTTT.

This clonotype was counted ten times or more. V is TRBV11-2 and J is TRBJ2-5; 7 nucleotides line up with TRBD1. There are 13 residues in the CDR3. The ends lost 3 bases at V and 7 bases at J; junction bases unmatched: 5. Germline CDR1 is SGHAT and CDR2 is FQNNGV. The CDR3, as DNA: TGTGCCAGCAGCTTGGGACAGTCGGGGACCCAGTACTTC. It translates to CASSLGQSGTQYF.

In this sample, this clonotype turned up a few times. The chain couples TRBV5-1 to TRBJ2-5; D is unresolved. Trimming removed 3 bases at V and 2 bases at J, with 8 bases between. The CDR3 is 13 residues long. The germline CDR1 and CDR2 sequences are SGHRS and YFSETQ. CDR3 region: CASSWLRQETQYF. CDR3 bases: TGCGCCAGCAGCTGGCTACGTCAAGAGACCCAGTACTTC. Together with reference TRBV5-1 and TRBJ2-5, the CDR3 gives the full variable domain: KAGVTQTPRYLIKTRGQQVTLSCSPISGHRSVSWYQQTPGQGLQFLFEYFSETQRNKGNFPGRFSGRQFSNSRSEMNVSTLELGDSALYLCASSWLRQETQYFGPGTRLLVL.

The table lists this clonotype with many counts. V usage is TRBV5-6 and J usage is TRBJ1-5; TRBD1 agrees at 7 bases. The CDR3 has 14 amino acids. Trimming at V came to 0 bases and at J to 6 bases, leaving 3 bases not matched to a gene. CDR1 SGHDT and CDR2 YYEEEE come from the germline V gene. The CDR3, as DNA: TGTGCCAGCAGCTTGGGGGACAGCCTTCAGCCCCAGCATTTT. This translates into CASSLGDSLQPQHF.

This clonotype was picked up a small number of times. The chain couples TRBV19 to TRBJ1-2, with D unresolved. This CDR3 spans 15 amino acids. Germline CDR1 is LNHDA and CDR2 is SQIVND (reference sequence). V lost 0 bases and J 2 bases, leaving 10 bases between the germline ends. CDR3 loop: CASSIDAGRNYGYTF. CDR3 DNA: TGTGCCAGTAGTATAGATGCCGGGCGAAACTATGGCTACACCTTC.

The DNA of the CDR3 is TGTGCCAGCGGAGGAGGGGGGGGAAGCTCCTATAATTCACCCCTCCACTTT. Amino acid sequence: CASGGGGGSSYNSPLHF. J is TRBJ1-6 and V is TRBV4-2, with TRBD1 as a possible D gene (6 bases). V lost 8 bases and J lost 0, with 17 bases in between. CDR1 is LGHNA, CDR2 YNFKEQ, per germline. The CDR3 has 17 residues.

This clonotype has just a few counts. The chain couples TRBV6-2 or TRBV6-3 to TRBJ2-1; D may be TRBD1 or TRBD2 (5 bases each). This CDR3 spans 13 amino acids. V lost 7 bases to trimming and J lost 8 bases, with 15 bases between them. CDR1 MNHEY and CDR2 SVGEGT come from the germline V gene. The CDR3 region has the DNA TGTGCCAGCAAGGGGTACGGGGTCGATGAGCAGTTCTTC. Translating it yields CASKGYGVDEQFF.

This clonotype was recorded a few times. The V call is TRBV7-2, the J call TRBJ2-7; D possibly uses TRBD1 or TRBD2 (6 bases each). V lost 1 base to trimming and J lost 4 bases, with 11 bases between them. There are 14 residues in the CDR3. The germline V gene has CDR1 SGHTA and CDR2 FQGNSA. The CDR3 sequence is CASSLEKGGYEQYV. In nucleotides, the CDR3 is TGTGCCAGCAGCTTAGAGAAGGGGGGTTACGAGCAGTACGTC.

This clonotype has ten or more counts. CDR3 residues: CASSWGGSYNEQFF. In nucleotides, the CDR3 is TGTGCCAGCAGTTGGGGGGGATCCTACAATGAGCAGTTCTTC. The gene calls are TRBV28 and TRBJ2-1, with 7 nucleotides matching TRBD2. Germline V CDR1 and CDR2: MDHEN, SYDVKM. This CDR3 region has 14 residues. V shed 4 bases and J 1 base; nucleotides not matched to a gene: 1.

This clonotype was observed at least ten times. J is TRBJ2-3 and V is TRBV7-2; D is uncertain. V was shortened by 5 bases and J by 4 bases, with 13 bases between the two germline ends. The V gene's germline CDR1 is SGHTA and CDR2 FQGNSA. The CDR3 runs to 14 residues. The CDR3 region is CASSTRATPDTQYF. The CDR3 coding sequence is TGTGCCAGCAGCACAAGGGCGACCCCAGATACGCAGTATTTT.

For this clonotype: With a much larger clone just one base away, this may be a read error. The chain combines TRBV3-1 with TRBJ2-5, with 7 nucleotides matching TRBD1. This CDR3 region has 15 residues. Germline CDR1 is LGHDT and CDR2 is YNNKEL (reference sequence). The ends lost 8 bases at V and 2 bases at J; junction bases unmatched: 11. CDR3 in amino acids: CASCRAPGQQETQYF. As DNA, the CDR3 is TGTGCCAGCTGCCGTGCACCGGGACAGCAAGAGACCCAGTACTTC.

This clonotype came up many times. CDR3 sequence reads: CASSPSETGGDTEAFF. CDR3 DNA: TGTGCCAGCTCACCGTCGGAGACAGGGGGTGATACTGAAGCTTTCTTT. This chain uses TRBV18 with TRBJ1-1; 9 bases fit TRBD1. Trimming removed 3 bases from V and 5 bases from J; junction bases left unmatched: 10. Looked up from germline, CDR1 is KGHSH and CDR2 is LQKENI. The CDR3 extends over 16 amino acids.

The chain employs TRBV20-1 and TRBJ2-3; 7 bases align to TRBD2. Germline V gene sequence: CDR1 DFQATT, CDR2 SNEGSKA (reference sequence). The CDR3 contains 17 residues. V dropped 1 base and J dropped 4; count of bases not matched to a gene: 14. The CDR3 DNA reads TGCAGTGCTAGAGCAATGCTGGGAGCGGGGTTTTCAGATACGCAGTATTTT. Translated, it gives CSARAMLGAGFSDTQYF.

This clonotype has more than one count but fewer than ten. The chain links TRBV25-1 to TRBJ2-5; D call uncertain. V lost 6 bases to trimming and J lost 5 bases, with 10 bases between them. Germline V lookup: CDR1 MGHDK, CDR2 SYGVNS. CDR3 length equals 12 residues. The CDR3 reads CASRSVVETQYF. CDR3 sequence (DNA): TGTGCCAGCAGATCAGTTGTGGAGACCCAGTACTTC. Combining the CDR3 with reference TRBV25-1 and TRBJ2-5 gives the whole variable domain EADIYQTPRYLVIGTGKKITLECSQTMGHDKMYWYQQDPGMELHLIHYSYGVNSTEKGDLSSESTVSRIRTEHFPLTLESARPSHTSQYLCASRSVVETQYFGPGTRLLVL.

In the case of this clonotype: A much larger clone sits a single nucleotide away, making a read error possible. The CDR3 is CARSLRTAGYTF. As DNA, the CDR3 is TGTGCCAGGAGCTTAAGAACAGCTGGCTACACCTTC. This chain links TRBV7-9 with TRBJ1-2; D is uncertain. This CDR3 contains 12 residues. Germline-derived CDR1 and CDR2 are SEHNR and FQNEAQ (reference sequence).

The J gene is TRBJ2-5, the V gene TRBV4-2, with D hard to call. The V end was cut by 0 bases, the J end by 2 bases, with 16 bases between. Germline V CDR1 and CDR2: LGHNA, YNFKEQ. This CDR3 spans 17 amino acids. DNA for the CDR3: TGTGCCAGCAGCCAAGACTGGGCTGTTCGGGCTCAAGAGACCCAGTACTTC. Translation: CASSQDWAVRAQETQYF.

This clonotype was seen ten or more times. J is TRBJ1-4 and V is TRBV2, with 8 bases matching TRBD1. V lost 8 bases to trimming and J lost 8 bases; unmatched junction nucleotides: 10. Germline-derived CDR1 and CDR2 are SNHLY and FYNNEI. This CDR3 region has 14 residues. CDR3 bases: TGTGCCAGCGGCGCAGGGGGCGGAGACGAAAAACTGTTTTTT. Translating it yields CASGAGGGDEKLFF.